The 12 T cell receptor beta chains presented below share a single source sample, sequenced in a study of beta chain features in type 1 diabetes. Investigators reverse transcribed all isolated RNA, so they sequenced expressed TCRB transcripts. Data came from immunoSEQ multiplex PCR; TCRdb stores just in-frame clones and leaves some out. This sample has more than 140,000 clones, with about 9.7% found just once. Sequencing used central memory CD4+ T cells from blood. Source of these receptors: a woman between 40 and 50 years old in good health.

This clone was observed a handful of times. The chain links TRBV5-4 to TRBJ2-5, with 11 bases aligning to TRBD1. This CDR3 region has 16 residues. CDR1 is SGHNT, CDR2 YYREEE, per germline (reference sequence). Trimming cost V 0 bases and J 2 bases; bases outside gene matches: 3. In DNA form, the CDR3 reads TGTGCCAGCAGCTTGGTGGACAGGGGGCCTCAAGAGACCCAGTACTTC. Residues: CASSLVDRGPQETQYF.

This CDR3 is CASSLAPGQGMGGYTF. The CDR3, as DNA: TGTGCCAGCAGCTTAGCGCCCGGACAGGGGATGGGGGGCTACACCTTC. The chain uses TRBV7-2 and TRBJ1-2; 9 bases are a match to TRBD1. The V gene's germline CDR1 is SGHTA and CDR2 FQGNSA. The CDR3 is 16 residues long. The ends lost 0 bases at V and 8 bases at J; junction bases unmatched: 10.

The chain uses TRBV15 and TRBJ2-3, with 11 bases that match TRBD1. The CDR3 is 14 residues long. From germline, CDR1 is LNHNV and CDR2 YYDKDF (reference sequence). V shed 9 bases, J shed 2 bases, and the junction held 4 bases outside the gene matches. For the CDR3, the DNA is TGTGCCACTAGGGACAGGGGGATCACAGATACGCAGTATTTT. Translated: CATRDRGITDTQYF.

The chain joins TRBV29-1 to TRBJ2-3; TRBD1 matches at 9 bases. The V gene's germline CDR1 is SQVTM and CDR2 ANQGSEA. The trim removed 3 bases at V and 1 base at J, leaving 8 bases unmatched. This CDR3 spans 16 amino acids. The CDR3 sequence: CSVDRTGVLRTDTQYF. The CDR3 DNA reads TGCAGCGTTGATCGGACAGGGGTGTTACGCACAGATACGCAGTATTTT.

This clone was observed a handful of times. J is TRBJ1-1 and V is TRBV29-1; D is ambiguous. The V gene's germline CDR1 is SQVTM and CDR2 ANQGSEA. The CDR3 extends over 10 amino acids. Trimming shortened V by 4 bases and J by 2 bases, and 2 bases separated the two germline ends. The chain's CDR3 is CSVVNTEAFF. The CDR3 DNA is TGCAGCGTTGTAAACACTGAAGCTTTCTTT. Full variable domain (outside the CDR3, taken from reference TRBV29-1 and TRBJ1-1): SAVISQKPSRDICQRGTSLTIQCQVDSQVTMMFWYRQQPGQSLTLIATANQGSEATYESGFVIDKFPISRPNLTFSTLTVSNMSPEDSSIYLCSVVNTEAFFGQGTRLTVV.

A few counts support this clone. The rearrangement links TRBV7-2 to TRBJ2-5; 9 positions match TRBD1. This CDR3 spans 14 amino acids. The V gene end was trimmed by 5 bases and the J gene end by 5 bases; junction bases not matched to a gene: 6. The V gene's germline CDR1 is SGHTA and CDR2 FQGNSA. Here the CDR3 reads CASSLTGGPETQYF. The CDR3 coding sequence is TGTGCCAGCAGCCTAACAGGGGGCCCGGAGACCCAGTACTTC.

This chain connects TRBV11-2 to TRBJ2-3, with 15 bases identical to TRBD2. Germline V CDR1 and CDR2: SGHAT, FQNNGV. J gave up 3 bases and V 0 bases, and 1 base lay outside the gene matches. The CDR3 extends over 17 amino acids. In DNA form, the CDR3 reads TGTGCCAGCAGCTTAGAAGGGACTAGCGGGGGGACAGATACGCAGTATTTT. Translation: CASSLEGTSGGTDTQYF.

This chain connects TRBV5-1 to TRBJ2-1; unclear D gene. Germline values: CDR1 SGHRS, CDR2 YFSETQ. This CDR3 is 17 amino acids long. Trimming shortened V by 0 bases and J by 1 base, and 14 bases separated the two germline ends. The CDR3 protein is CASSLAPGVRSYNEQFF. In nucleotides, the CDR3 is TGCGCCAGCAGCTTGGCCCCTGGAGTCCGATCCTACAATGAGCAGTTCTTC. The full variable domain, in which reference TRBV5-1 and TRBJ2-1 provide the parts outside the CDR3, is KAGVTQTPRYLIKTRGQQVTLSCSPISGHRSVSWYQQTPGQGLQFLFEYFSETQRNKGNFPGRFSGRQFSNSRSEMNVSTLELGDSALYLCASSLAPGVRSYNEQFFGPGTRLTVL.

V usage is TRBV18 and J usage is TRBJ1-1; TRBD1 aligns across 9 bases. The trim removed 3 bases at V and 7 bases at J, leaving 3 bases unmatched. Germline values: CDR1 KGHSH, CDR2 LQKENI. CDR3 size: 13 residues. CDR3 residues: CASSPGQGSEAFF. In DNA, the CDR3 is TGTGCCAGCTCACCCGGACAGGGGAGTGAAGCTTTCTTT.

This clone appeared many times. The chain carries TRBV7-2 and TRBJ2-7; 7 bases line up with TRBD1. Germline V CDR1 and CDR2: SGHTA, FQGNSA. V lost 3 bases, J lost 2 bases, and 1 base stayed unmatched. This CDR3 has 13 residues. The CDR3 loop is CASSFGQAYEQYF. The CDR3 nucleotides read TGTGCCAGCAGCTTCGGACAGGCCTACGAGCAGTACTTC.

This clone was seen more than once but under ten times. The chain combines TRBV7-9 with TRBJ2-5, with 12 bases aligning to TRBD2. J lost 3 bases, V lost 5 bases, and 13 bases had no gene match. The CDR3 is 18 residues long. Germline V gene data show CDR1 as SEHNR and CDR2 as FQNEAQ (reference sequence). Here the CDR3 reads CASSLPPRLAGVKETQYF. The DNA for the CDR3 is TGTGCCAGCAGCCTCCCTCCCCGACTAGCGGGGGTTAAAGAGACCCAGTACTTC.

The chain combines TRBV5-6 with TRBJ2-7; TRBD2 might be the D (6 bases). Germline CDR1 is SGHDT and CDR2 is YYEEEE. Trimming removed 4 bases from V and 2 bases from J, with 16 bases in between. The CDR3 spans 15 residues. The CDR3 loop reads CASSPTGTSAYEQYF. For the CDR3, the DNA is TGTGCCAGCAGCCCAACCGGGACTTCGGCCTACGAGCAGTACTTC. The entire variable domain, with the rest obtained from reference TRBV5-6 and TRBJ2-7, is as follows: DAGVTQSPTHLIKTRGQQVTLRCSPKSGHDTVSWYQQALGQGPQFIFQYYEEEERQRGNFPDRFSGHQFPNYSSELNVNALLLGDSALYLCASSPTGTSAYEQYFGPGTRLTVT.